These T cell receptor beta chains were read from a single sample in a study of cytomegalovirus exposure and HLA in healthy donors. Clones were sequenced by immunoSEQ multiplex PCR, and TCRdb holds only the in-frame ones, with some missing. The sample lists about 130,000 clones, around four fifths seen once, with less than 5% in the top ten. Material: PBMCs. These receptors were obtained from a man aged 25 to 40 in good health. Both conserved end residues are part of each CDR3. The order of the fields is CDR3 protein, CDR3 DNA, V gene, D gene, J gene, clone size. D genes are given only for firm matches. Clone size appears in some rows only: once, few, many, or a class for an expanded clone.

CASSFGARERTHSYNEQFF	TGTGCCAGCAGCTTCGGAGCGCGGGAGCGCACCCACTCCTACAATGAGCAGTTCTTC	TRBV7-9	TRBD2	TRBJ2-1	few
CASSQVAGGPGYNEQFF	TGCGCCAGCAGCCAAGTGGCGGGAGGGCCCGGGTACAATGAGCAGTTCTTC	TRBV4-3	TRBD2	TRBJ2-1	few
CASNLRLAGDGGELFF	TGTGCCAGCAACCTTAGGCTAGCGGGAGATGGCGGGGAGCTGTTTTTT	TRBV7-6	TRBD2	TRBJ2-2	-
CASSQDRVAYEQYF	TGTGCCAGCAGCCAGGACAGGGTGGCCTACGAGCAGTACTTC	TRBV11-2	TRBD1	TRBJ2-7	-
CASSRTAALGYTF	TGTGCCAGCAGCAGGACAGCTGCTTTGGGCTACACCTTC	TRBV28	-	TRBJ1-2	few
CASSRVTPLETQYF	TGTGCCAGCAGCCGGGTGACTCCCTTGGAGACCCAGTACTTC	TRBV2	-	TRBJ2-5	few
CASSVQGVTDTQYF	TGTGCCAGCAGCGTACAGGGGGTCACAGATACGCAGTATTTT	TRBV9	TRBD1	TRBJ2-3	-
CASSWAETSGRNEQFF	TGTGCCAGCAGCTGGGCCGAGACTAGCGGACGCAATGAGCAGTTCTTC	TRBV11-3	TRBD2	TRBJ2-1	few
CASTRQGADGYTF	TGTGCCAGCACCCGCCAGGGGGCCGACGGCTACACCTTC	TRBV2	TRBD1	TRBJ1-2	-
CASSLMTADTEAFF	TGTGCCAGCAGCTTAATGACAGCAGACACTGAAGCTTTCTTT	TRBV7-8	-	TRBJ1-1	-
CASSQEGGPTDAQYF	TGCGCCAGCAGCCAAGAAGGGGGCCCCACAGATGCGCAGTATTTT	TRBV4-3	TRBD1	TRBJ2-3	once
CASRTQAHNEQFF	TGTGCCAGCAGGACTCAAGCCCACAATGAGCAGTTCTTC	TRBV6-1	-	TRBJ2-1	-
CASSTGAPSEQYF	TGTGCCAGCAGTACAGGGGCGCCGAGTGAGCAGTACTTC	TRBV6-1	TRBD1	TRBJ2-7	-
CASSLDRAAGNTIYF	TGTGCCAGCAGCTTGGACAGGGCCGCTGGAAACACCATATATTTT	TRBV5-4	-	TRBJ1-3	once
CASSLAAGGGEQYF	TGCGCCAGCAGCTTGGCCGCAGGGGGTGGCGAGCAGTACTTC	TRBV5-1	TRBD1	TRBJ2-7	-